This paragraph reports one T cell receptor beta chain. CDR1 and CDR2 from the germline V gene are SQVTM and ANQGSEA. V lost 4 bases and J lost 4, with 11 bases in between. The CDR3 is made up of 13 amino acids. After extraction with the RNeasy kit, 0.5 to 1 ug of the RNA was reverse transcribed using random hexamers. TCR beta CDR3 was amplified by immunoSEQ covering 54 Vbeta and 13 Jbeta. TCRdb passed the immunoSEQ multiplex PCR reads through MiXCR, listing each CDR3 protein once. This sample has 200,000 to 250,000 distinct CDR3 sequences, with roughly 96% found just once. These data belong to a study of CD8 T cells in Susac syndrome. TCR beta sequences were obtained from blood CD8+ and CD4+ T cells.

The sequenced sample was CD4+ T cells from PBMCs. The chain employs TRBV29-1 and TRBJ1-5; TRBD1 might be the D (5 bases). This TCR derives from a human donor with multiple sclerosis. CDR3 sequence (DNA): TGCAGCGTTGTTGGGGACCTTAATCAGCCCCAGCATTTT. Residues: CSVVGDLNQPQHF. The full variable domain, in which reference TRBV29-1 and TRBJ1-5 provide the parts outside the CDR3, is SAVISQKPSRDICQRGTSLTIQCQVDSQVTMMFWYRQQPGQSLTLIATANQGSEATYESGFVIDKFPISRPNLTFSTLTVSNMSPEDSSIYLCSVVGDLNQPQHFGDGTRLSIL.